A single sample is the source of the 21 T cell receptor beta chains below, sequenced in a study of blood T cell repertoires in COVID-19. Produced via immunoSEQ multiplex PCR; TCRdb's table is partial and in-frame only. The data show around 100,000 clones, with approximately 92% seen just once and about 32% held by the top ten. Sequencing input: peripheral blood. These TCRs come from a woman older than 75 with acute or convalescent COVID-19.

DNA of the CDR3: TGTGCCAGCAGCTTAGTGGGAACAGGGTTTGCTGAAGCTTTCTTT. It yields the protein CASSLVGTGFAEAFF. The chain combines TRBV7-2 with TRBJ1-1; weak D call: TRBD1 (6 bases). V lost 1 base to trimming and J lost 6 bases, with 15 bases between them. Germline V gene data show CDR1 as SGHTA and CDR2 as FQGNSA. The CDR3 is 15 residues long.

The chain couples TRBV19 to TRBJ2-5; D possibly corresponds to TRBD1 (5 bases). V lost 6 bases and J 2 bases, leaving 10 bases between the germline ends. The CDR3 length is 13 residues. The V gene's germline CDR1 is LNHDA and CDR2 SQIVND (reference sequence). The CDR3 loop is CASSGHPQETQYF. Here the CDR3 DNA reads TGTGCCAGTAGCGGACACCCTCAAGAGACCCAGTACTTC.

This clone is a singleton in its sample. The chain uses TRBV9 and TRBJ2-7, with D possibly matching TRBD2 (6 bases). V was pared by 0 bases and J by 7 bases, with 11 bases between. CDR1 and CDR2 from the germline V gene are SGDLS and YYNGEE. CDR3 length: 13 amino acids. The CDR3 DNA is TGTGCCAGCAGCGTAGCTACGGCGGGAGAGCAGTACTTC. Protein product: CASSVATAGEQYF.

The CDR3 sequence is CASSLGARGTQYF. Written as DNA, the CDR3 is TGTGCCAGCAGCTTAGGCGCCCGGGGTACCCAGTACTTC. The chain couples TRBV7-8 to TRBJ2-5; D possibly corresponds to TRBD2 (5 bases). The CDR3 is 13 amino acids. Per the germline V gene, CDR1 is SGHVS and CDR2 is FQNEAQ. The germline V and J ends were trimmed by 1 base and 8 bases, with 11 bases remaining between them.

The chain carries TRBV12-3 or TRBV12-4 and TRBJ2-5; no clear D. This CDR3 contains 12 residues. Trimming stripped 4 bases from V and 5 bases from J, with 8 bases between. The CDR3 region has the DNA TGTGCCAGCAGTTCCCCCGCGGAGACCCAGTACTTC. It codes for CASSSPAETQYF.

This chain links TRBV19 with TRBJ1-5, with D perhaps TRBD1 (6 bases). CDR1 and CDR2 from the germline V gene are LNHDA and SQIVND (reference sequence). The CDR3 is 14 amino acids. The V end was cut by 8 bases, the J end by 0 bases, with 11 bases between. CDR3 DNA sequence: TGTGCCAGTTCAGGGGCAAATAGCAATCAGCCCCAGCATTTT. Its translation is CASSGANSNQPQHF.

The chain uses TRBV7-6 and TRBJ2-7; 8 positions match TRBD1. CDR1 and CDR2 (germline): SGHVS, FNYEAQ. V was clipped by 5 bases and J by 2 bases; unmatched bases: 8. The CDR3 sequence is 15 residues long. In DNA, the CDR3 is TGTGCCAGCAGCCGGGACAGGAGGGCTCCCTACGAGCAGTACTTC. As protein: CASSRDRRAPYEQYF.

The CDR3 reads CASSFSGSFSDTQYF. In DNA form, the CDR3 reads TGTGCCAGCAGCTTCTCGGGAAGTTTTTCAGATACGCAGTATTTT. The chain is built from TRBV7-3 and TRBJ2-3; D might be TRBD2 (5 bases). The CDR3 contains 15 residues. Germline lookup yields CDR1 SGHTA and CDR2 FQGTGA. V dropped 3 bases and J dropped 4 bases, with 14 bases sitting between them.

The genes are TRBV19 and TRBJ1-6; tentatively, D is TRBD1 (5 bases). From germline, CDR1 is LNHDA and CDR2 SQIVND (reference sequence). With 5 bases removed from V and 7 bases from J, the gap between germline ends came to 18 bases. The CDR3 covers 16 residues. CDR3 in DNA: TGTGCCAGTAGTCCTCCGGGACTAAGCGAAAATTCACCCCTCCACTTT. It specifies CASSPPGLSENSPLHF.

This sequence joins TRBV28 and TRBJ2-1; 8 bases map to TRBD2. This CDR3 region has 21 residues. Unmatched junction bases numbered 23, after V lost 2 bases and J lost 5 bases. In germline, CDR1 is MDHEN, CDR2 SYDVKM. The CDR3 here is CASSLVAVVRAGGLTHNEQFF. CDR3 nucleotides: TGTGCCAGCAGTTTAGTTGCGGTGGTCAGGGCGGGGGGTCTCACACACAATGAGCAGTTCTTC.

This clone showed up just once. The chain joins TRBV11-2 to TRBJ1-4, with D perhaps matching TRBD1 (5 bases). The CDR3 covers 13 residues. V was clipped by 5 bases and J by 4 bases, with 8 bases between them. Looked up from germline, CDR1 is SGHAT and CDR2 is FQNNGV. CDR3 region: CASSAQVNEKLFF. The CDR3 bases are TGTGCCAGCAGCGCACAGGTTAATGAAAAACTGTTTTTT. Together with reference TRBV11-2 and TRBJ1-4, the CDR3 gives the full variable domain: EAGVAQSPRYKIIEKRQSVAFWCNPISGHATLYWYQQILGQGPKLLIQFQNNGVVDDSQLPKDRFSAERLKGVDSTLKIQPAKLEDSAVYLCASSAQVNEKLFFGSGTQLSVL.

The V call is TRBV5-4, the J call TRBJ1-4; 11 bases are a match to TRBD1. V gave up 4 bases and J gave up 5 bases; unmatched junction bases: 1. The CDR3 has 14 amino acids. Germline assignment: CDR1 SGHNT and CDR2 YYREEE (reference sequence). The CDR3: CASSRDRGNEKLFF. The DNA for the CDR3 is TGTGCCAGCAGCCGGGACAGGGGGAATGAAAAACTGTTTTTT.

In this sample, this clone turned up a few times. The chain links TRBV3-1 (or the pseudogene TRBV3-2) to TRBJ1-1, with D perhaps matching TRBD1 (6 bases). The V end was cut by 2 bases, the J end by 11 bases, with 18 bases between. The CDR3 is made up of 14 amino acids. The germline gives CDR1 LGHDT, CDR2 YNNKEL (reference sequence). This chain's CDR3 is CASSQSQGPLTAFF. CDR3 DNA sequence: TGTGCCAGCAGCCAATCCCAGGGGCCCTTGACTGCTTTCTTT.

V usage is TRBV6-6 and J usage is TRBJ1-3, with D unresolved. The ends were cut back, 0 bases at V and 7 bases at J, with 10 bases in the middle. The CDR3 is 14 amino acids. The V gene's germline CDR1 is MNHNY and CDR2 SVGAGI (reference sequence). This CDR3 reads CASSYSSRGNTIYF. CDR3 nucleotides: TGTGCCAGCAGTTACTCGTCCCGCGGGAACACCATATATTTT.

The V call is TRBV27, the J call TRBJ2-7; tentatively, D is TRBD1 (5 bases). The CDR3 has 12 amino acids. Germline values: CDR1 MNHEY, CDR2 SMNVEV (reference sequence). V was trimmed by 3 bases and J by 6 bases, leaving 9 bases between them. In DNA, the CDR3 is TGTGCCAGCAGTTTCGCAGGGCGCGAGCAGTACTTC. Protein sequence: CASSFAGREQYF.

V and J are TRBV7-9 and TRBJ2-2, with 8 bases matching TRBD1. The CDR3 runs 15 residues. Germline CDR1 reads SEHNR; CDR2 reads FQNEAQ (reference sequence). Trimming cost V 3 bases and J 4 bases; bases outside gene matches: 4. The CDR3: CASSLGQAGTGELFF. In DNA, the CDR3 is TGTGCCAGCAGCTTGGGACAGGCGGGCACCGGGGAGCTGTTTTTT.

This chain joins TRBV10-3 and TRBJ1-5, with D possibly TRBD1 on 5 matching bases. V gave up 3 bases and J gave up 7 bases, with 13 bases separating them. This CDR3 contains 14 residues. CDR1 is ENHRY and CDR2 is SYGVKD in the germline V gene. This CDR3 is CAISEIGVDQPQHF. CDR3 DNA sequence: TGTGCCATCAGTGAAATAGGGGTCGACCAGCCCCAGCATTTT.

The CDR3 reads CASSPAGEYGEQFF. CDR3 bases: TGTGCCAGCAGCCCAGCGGGGGAGTACGGTGAGCAGTTCTTC. The chain employs TRBV9 and TRBJ2-1, with 8 positions matching TRBD2. Germline V gene lookup returns CDR1 SGDLS and CDR2 YYNGEE. The CDR3 consists of 14 residues. V was pared by 4 bases and J by 9 bases, with 9 bases of the junction left unmatched.

This clone has just a few counts. The chain is built from TRBV11-2 and TRBJ2-1; 8 bases are shared with TRBD2. CDR3 length equals 15 residues. Germline V gene lookup returns CDR1 SGHAT and CDR2 FQNNGV. V lost 5 bases, J lost 8 bases, and 11 bases stayed unmatched. The CDR3 reads CASSPGGALGDEQFF. DNA of the CDR3: TGTGCCAGCAGCCCGGGGGGGGCTCTGGGGGATGAGCAGTTCTTC.

This chain links TRBV4-1 with TRBJ2-7, with D possibly being TRBD1 (7 bases). V gave up 3 bases and J gave up 5 bases, with 20 bases separating them. CDR1 is MGHRA, CDR2 YSYEKL, per germline. CDR3 size: 16 residues. CDR3 sequence (DNA): TGCGCCAGCAGCCACCAGGCGGCAGGGGGGACGGACGAGCAGTACTTC. It encodes CASSHQAAGGTDEQYF.

V is TRBV12-3 or TRBV12-4 and J is TRBJ1-1, with unresolved D. This CDR3 spans 13 amino acids. Trimming left V 1 base short and J 4 bases short, with 7 bases between. CDR3 amino acids: CASSLGRFTEAFF. The CDR3 DNA follows: TGTGCCAGCAGTTTAGGTAGATTCACTGAAGCTTTCTTT.